This section outlines one T cell receptor (beta chain) sequence together with its context. These data originate in a study of blood T cell repertoires in COVID-19. Across the study: Spain, Italy and the United States supplied samples that represented acute and convalescent COVID-19. PBMCs, B-cell-depleted T cells, or T cells were the source of the cDNA or gDNA that made up the material.

Here immunoSEQ multiplex PCR was the method, and the copy in TCRdb shows in-frame clones only, minus some. The profile shows 45,000 to 60,000 clones, 60% to 85% of them singletons. Trimming shortened V by 0 bases and J by 0 bases, and 15 bases separated the two germline ends. Germline V gene sequence: CDR1 SGDLS, CDR2 YYNGEE. CDR3 size: 18 residues. The receptor was derived from a human donor with active or convalescent COVID-19. The donor label of this sample is uncertain. V is TRBV9 and J is TRBJ2-2; possibly TRBD2 for D (6 bases). Sequencing was carried out using peripheral blood. The CDR3 spells CASSVVAPTSSNTGELFF. Written as DNA, the CDR3 is TGTGCCAGCAGCGTAGTGGCCCCGACTAGTTCGAACACCGGGGAGCTGTTTTTT.